This T cell receptor beta chain was sequenced during a study of OX40 agonist ivuxolimab in advanced cancers. The table came from immunoSEQ multiplex PCR; TCRdb's copy has only in-frame clones and leaves some out. The repertoire holds around 80,000 clones, with roughly 80% as singletons. This clone was observed a handful of times. From germline, CDR1 is SGHTA and CDR2 FQGTGA. CDR3 length equals 17 residues. Trimming left V 3 bases short and J 2 bases short, with 19 bases between. The V and J genes are TRBV7-3 and TRBJ2-5, with D possibly being TRBD2 (5 bases). The sample was CD4+ or CD8+ T cells sorted from blood, taken in a trial of the OX40 agonist ivuxolimab. This sequence was found in an adult with an advanced solid tumor such as melanoma, head and neck, liver or kidney cancer. The CDR3 DNA reads TGTGCCAGCAGCTTGATAGCCATCGGGATAGCTCAAGAGACCCAGTACTTC. Its translation is CASSLIAIGIAQETQYF.